Listed below are T cell receptor beta chains from one sample, sequenced in a study of OX40 agonist ivuxolimab in advanced cancers. Profiled with immunoSEQ multiplex PCR; TCRdb holds only in-frame clones, not every one. Of around 150,000 clones detected, roughly 94% appear once; the ten largest clones hold about 0.3%. This sample comprised CD4+ or CD8+ T cells sorted from blood, obtained in a trial of the OX40 agonist ivuxolimab. These receptors were taken from an adult with an advanced solid tumor such as melanoma, head and neck, liver or kidney cancer. CDR3s include the opening cysteine and the closing phenylalanine or tryptophan. A D gene is named only where the DNA matches it firmly. Size tells how often a clone was seen (once, few, many) or the class of an expanded clone, and some rows leave it out.

>TRBJ1-2|-|TRBV2|-
CASGGSGGHGYTF
TGTGCCAGCGGGGGTTCGGGCGGACATGGCTACACCTTC
>TRBJ1-2|-|TRBV7-2|-
CASSLAGANYGYTF
TGTGCCAGCAGCTTGGCAGGTGCGAACTATGGCTACACCTTC
>TRBJ2-3|-|TRBV7-9|once
CASSPDTDTQYF
TGTGCCAGCAGCCCCGACACAGATACGCAGTATTTT
>TRBJ2-7|-|TRBV5-1|-
CASSLVQGGSYEQYF
TGCGCCAGCAGCTTGGTTCAGGGGGGGTCCTACGAGCAGTACTTC
>TRBJ1-6|-|TRBV5-6|-
CASRIRRSDNSALHF
TGTGCCAGCCGAATTCGTCGGTCGGATAATTCGGCCCTCCACTTT
>TRBJ2-2|-|TRBV18|-
CASSPQGTGELFF
TGTGCCAGCTCACCACAGGGGACCGGGGAGCTGTTTTTT
>TRBJ1-3|-|TRBV19|-
CASSIALSGTIYF
TGTGCCAGTAGTATAGCCCTGAGTGGGACCATATATTTT
>TRBJ1-1|-|TRBV20-1|few
CSAPGYTEAFF
TGCAGTGCTCCCGGGTACACTGAAGCTTTCTTT
>TRBJ2-2|-|TRBV27|-
CASSFWMNTGELFF
TGTGCCAGCAGTTTTTGGATGAACACCGGGGAGCTGTTTTTT
>TRBJ2-5|TRBD2|TRBV7-2|-
CASSRIRSGGAETQYF
TGTGCCAGCAGCCGAATCCGTAGCGGGGGGGCGGAGACCCAGTACTTC
>TRBJ1-1|TRBD1|TRBV5-1|once
CASLKGGAGTEAFF
TGCGCCAGCTTAAAAGGGGGCGCGGGGACTGAAGCTTTCTTT
>TRBJ2-7|TRBD1|TRBV28|once
CASSSGQGNEQYF
TGTGCCAGCAGCTCGGGACAGGGGAACGAGCAGTACTTC
>TRBJ1-1|-|TRBV7-2|-
CASSPAAQLLNTEAFF
TGTGCCAGCAGCCCAGCGGCACAACTACTAAACACTGAAGCTTTCTTT
>TRBJ1-1|-|TRBV6-5|-
CASSYDGAAFF
TGTGCCAGCAGTTACGACGGGGCAGCTTTCTTT
>TRBJ1-4|TRBD1|TRBV5-1|-
CASSPRQGNEKLFF
TGCGCCAGCAGCCCTCGACAGGGGAATGAAAAACTGTTTTTT
>TRBJ2-6|TRBD1|TRBV28|-
CASSLRGRGANVLTF
TGTGCCAGCAGTCTGAGGGGGCGAGGGGCCAACGTCCTGACTTTC
>TRBJ1-5|-|TRBV19|-
CASSQKRQLNSNQPQHF
TGTGCCAGTAGTCAAAAGAGACAGTTAAATAGCAATCAGCCCCAGCATTTT
>TRBJ2-2|TRBD2|TRBV27|-
CASSPHRTSYPGELFF
TGTGCCAGCAGTCCCCATCGGACTAGTTATCCCGGGGAGCTGTTTTTT
>TRBJ2-7|-|TRBV6-5|-
CASSYGHEQYF
TGTGCCAGCAGTTACGGTCACGAGCAGTACTTC
>TRBJ1-2|-|TRBV7-2|once
CASSLVFWNSEGYTF
TGTGCCAGCAGCTTAGTGTTTTGGAACAGTGAGGGCTACACCTTC
>TRBJ2-1|-|TRBV7-2|once
CASSPQRVSSYNEQFF
TGTGCCAGCAGCCCCCAGCGGGTGAGCTCCTACAATGAGCAGTTCTTC
>TRBJ2-5|-|TRBV5-6|-
CASLLGGLGQETQYF
TGTGCCAGCCTCTTAGGGGGGCTCGGTCAAGAGACCCAGTACTTC
>TRBJ1-6|TRBD1|TRBV5-1|-
CASSPGQGGNSPLHF
TGCGCCAGCAGCCCAGGACAGGGCGGAAATTCACCCCTCCACTTT
>TRBJ2-1|-|TRBV5-1|-
CASSSSSRRGEQFF
TGCGCCAGCAGTTCCTCGTCCCGGAGGGGTGAGCAGTTCTTC
>TRBJ1-5|-|TRBV7-2|-
CASSLGGRGSNQPQHF
TGTGCCAGCAGCTTAGGGGGCCGGGGGAGCAATCAGCCCCAGCATTTT
>TRBJ2-5|TRBD1|TRBV6-5|-
CASSSQGARETQYF
TGTGCCAGCAGTTCCCAGGGGGCGAGAGAGACCCAGTACTTC
>TRBJ1-1|TRBD1|TRBV2|-
CAARTGGWTEAFF
TGTGCCGCCCGGACAGGGGGCTGGACTGAAGCTTTCTTT
>TRBJ2-1|TRBD1|TRBV19|-
CASSIVRDRIYNEQFF
TGTGCCAGTAGTATAGTGAGGGACAGAATCTACAATGAGCAGTTCTTC
>TRBJ2-6|-|TRBV11-3|-
CASSLSNRDTRGANVLTF
TGTGCCAGCAGCTTATCGAACAGGGACACTAGGGGGGCCAACGTCCTGACTTTC
>TRBJ1-2|-|TRBV7-2|-
CASSPDGNYGYTF
TGTGCCAGCAGCCCTGATGGTAACTATGGCTACACCTTC
>TRBJ2-1|TRBD2|TRBV27|-
CASGLAGVNEQFF
TGTGCCAGCGGACTAGCGGGAGTTAATGAGCAGTTCTTC
>TRBJ1-1|TRBD1|TRBV7-2|-
CASSWGTAGGTEAFF
TGTGCCAGCAGCTGGGGGACAGCCGGAGGGACTGAAGCTTTCTTT
>TRBJ2-2|-|TRBV18|-
CASSPQEQMNTGELFF
TGTGCCAGCTCCCCCCAGGAACAGATGAACACCGGGGAGCTGTTTTTT
>TRBJ2-7|-|TRBV6-5|-
CASSYSSGDSYEQYF
TGTGCCAGCAGTTACTCCAGCGGTGACTCCTACGAGCAGTACTTC
>TRBJ1-2|-|TRBV6-1|-
CASSELSFGAANYGYTF
TGTGCCAGCAGTGAATTGAGTTTTGGGGCAGCTAACTATGGCTACACCTTC
>TRBJ2-7|TRBD1|TRBV6-1|-
CASPRDRSREQYF
TGTGCCAGTCCTCGGGACAGATCGAGGGAGCAGTACTTC
>TRBJ2-7|-|TRBV5-4|-
CASSFKEGSYEQYF
TGTGCCAGCAGCTTTAAAGAGGGCTCCTACGAGCAGTACTTC
>TRBJ2-1|TRBD2|TRBV5-1|-
CASSFRGDYNEQFF
TGCGCCAGCAGCTTCCGGGGGGATTACAATGAGCAGTTCTTC
>TRBJ2-3|-|TRBV6-6|once
CASTTLGHFTDTQYF
TGTGCCAGCACTACACTCGGTCACTTCACAGATACGCAGTATTTT
>TRBJ2-1|TRBD2|TRBV7-2|-
CASSLGLADGNEQFF
TGTGCCAGCAGCCTGGGACTAGCTGATGGGAATGAGCAGTTCTTC
>TRBJ1-2|TRBD1|TRBV11-2|-
CASSALDRGAYGYTF
TGTGCCAGCAGCGCCCTCGACAGGGGGGCCTATGGCTACACCTTC
>TRBJ2-3|TRBD2|TRBV29-1|-
CSVDWTSGSTDTQYF
TGCAGCGTCGACTGGACTAGCGGGAGCACAGATACGCAGTATTTT
>TRBJ2-6|-|TRBV7-8|-
CASSLVGSIPSGANVLTF
TGTGCCAGCAGCTTAGTTGGCAGTATCCCCTCAGGGGCCAACGTCCTGACTTTC
>TRBJ2-3|-|TRBV6-5|-
CASSIGGGDTDTQYF
TGTGCCAGCAGTATTGGTGGAGGGGACACAGATACGCAGTATTTT
>TRBJ2-7|-|TRBV28|-
CASYSRSSYEQYF
TGTGCCAGCTATTCGCGTAGCTCCTACGAGCAGTACTTC
>TRBJ1-6|TRBD1|TRBV27|-
CASTSGTGNSPLHF
TGTGCCAGCACCTCCGGGACAGGAAATTCACCCCTCCACTTT
>TRBJ2-1|-|TRBV28|-
CASSGAGSYNEQFF
TGTGCCAGCAGTGGGGCAGGGTCCTACAATGAGCAGTTCTTC
>TRBJ2-1|-|TRBV27|-
CASSSWYNEQFF
TGTGCCAGCAGTTCGTGGTACAATGAGCAGTTCTTC
>TRBJ2-3|TRBD2|TRBV6-5|-
CASSYTAGGFTDTQYF
TGTGCCAGCAGTTACACGGCGGGGGGCTTCACAGATACGCAGTATTTT
>TRBJ2-7|-|TRBV18|-
CASSLGFPSYEQYF
TGTGCCAGCTCACTGGGGTTCCCCTCCTACGAGCAGTACTTC
>TRBJ1-1|-|TRBV18|-
CASSPRRTLGYTEAFF
TGTGCCAGCTCACCACGCAGGACCTTGGGGTACACTGAAGCTTTCTTT
>TRBJ2-7|-|TRBV27|-
CAIWSTGRPTVQYF
TGTGCCATCTGGTCAACGGGACGGCCTACGGTGCAGTACTTC
>TRBJ1-4|-|TRBV9|-
CASSVDGGAGLFF
TGTGCCAGCAGCGTAGATGGGGGCGCGGGACTGTTTTTT
>TRBJ1-5|TRBD1|TRBV5-1|-
CASSLEGTGNQPQHF
TGCGCCAGCAGCTTGGAGGGGACAGGGAATCAGCCCCAGCATTTT
>TRBJ1-2|TRBD1|TRBV25-1|-
CASSEWGRGPGYTF
TGTGCCAGCAGTGAATGGGGCAGGGGGCCTGGCTACACCTTC